The clone carrying this TCR beta chain was recorded once. These data are taken from a study of follicular helper T cells after annual influenza vaccination. Method: immunoSEQ multiplex PCR; TCRdb's copy keeps in-frame clones and lacks some. The sample lists about 9,800 clones; about 83% were seen once. Stated time point: 2014-2015 season, 7 days after vaccination. The starting material was CXCR5- memory CD4+ T cells sorted from blood, obtained 7 days after influenza vaccination. This clonotype originated in an adult who received the influenza vaccine.

The CDR3 sequence: CASSLRPGGNNEQFF. The DNA of the CDR3 is TGCGCCAGCAGCCTTCGACCCGGGGGGAACAATGAGCAGTTCTTC. This chain links TRBV5-1 with TRBJ2-1, with TRBD2 matching 7 bases. Germline V CDR1 and CDR2: SGHRS, YFSETQ. This CDR3 has 15 amino acids. Trimming removed 4 bases from V and 5 bases from J; junction bases left unmatched: 9.